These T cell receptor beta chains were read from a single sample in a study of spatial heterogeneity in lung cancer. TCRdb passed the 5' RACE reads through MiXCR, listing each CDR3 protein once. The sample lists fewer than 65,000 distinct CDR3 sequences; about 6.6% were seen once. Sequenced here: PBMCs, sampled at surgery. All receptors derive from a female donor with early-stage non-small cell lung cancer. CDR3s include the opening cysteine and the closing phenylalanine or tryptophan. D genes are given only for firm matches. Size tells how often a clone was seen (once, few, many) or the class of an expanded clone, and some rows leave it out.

CDR3aa: CSARDRQITYNEQFF; CDR3nt: TGCAGTGCTAGAGATCGACAGATCACTTACAATGAGCAGTTCTTC; j_gene: TRBJ2-1; d_gene: .; v_gene: TRBV20-1; abundance: many; len: 15
CDR3aa: CSARNWDQPQHF; CDR3nt: TGCAGTGCTAGAAATTGGGATCAGCCCCAGCATTTT; j_gene: TRBJ1-5; d_gene: .; v_gene: TRBV20-1; abundance: .; len: 12
CDR3aa: CASSQEGAKTEAFF; CDR3nt: TGTGCCAGCAGCCAGGAGGGGGCGAAGACTGAAGCTTTCTTT; j_gene: TRBJ1-1; d_gene: TRBD1; v_gene: TRBV3-1; abundance: many; len: 14
CDR3aa: CASSLDTGGRETQYF; CDR3nt: TGTGCTAGCAGCTTGGATACAGGGGGCAGGGAGACCCAGTACTTC; j_gene: TRBJ2-5; d_gene: TRBD1; v_gene: TRBV7-7; abundance: .; len: 15
CDR3aa: CASSSGDTEAFF; CDR3nt: TGTGCCAGCAGTAGCGGGGACACTGAAGCTTTCTTT; j_gene: TRBJ1-1; d_gene: .; v_gene: TRBV6-5; abundance: many; len: 12
CDR3aa: CASSLAAGYYNEQFF; CDR3nt: TGTGCCAGCAGCTTAGCTGCAGGGTACTACAATGAGCAGTTCTTC; j_gene: TRBJ2-1; d_gene: .; v_gene: TRBV11-3; abundance: .; len: 15
CDR3aa: CASLESMNTEAFF; CDR3nt: TGTGCCAGCCTCGAGAGCATGAACACTGAAGCTTTCTTT; j_gene: TRBJ1-1; d_gene: .; v_gene: TRBV6-6; abundance: many; len: 13
CDR3aa: CATSPAGRDTDTQYF; CDR3nt: TGTGCCACCTCTCCGGCAGGAAGGGACACAGATACGCAGTATTTT; j_gene: TRBJ2-3; d_gene: .; v_gene: TRBV19; abundance: many; len: 15
CDR3aa: CSAPSGGSHEQFF; CDR3nt: TGCAGTGCTCCCAGCGGGGGCTCACATGAGCAGTTCTTC; j_gene: TRBJ2-1; d_gene: TRBD2; v_gene: TRBV20-1; abundance: few; len: 13
CDR3aa: CASSLPGDPFEAFF; CDR3nt: TGCGCCAGCAGCTTGCCAGGGGATCCATTTGAAGCTTTCTTT; j_gene: TRBJ1-1; d_gene: .; v_gene: TRBV5-1; abundance: many; len: 14
CDR3aa: CASSQGDRDYEQFF; CDR3nt: TGTGCCAGCAGCCAAGGAGACAGGGACTATGAGCAGTTCTTC; j_gene: TRBJ2-1; d_gene: .; v_gene: TRBV3-1; abundance: many; len: 14
CDR3aa: CASTRPGRSSGNTIYF; CDR3nt: TGTGCCAGCACCCGACCGGGGAGGAGCTCTGGAAACACCATATATTTT; j_gene: TRBJ1-3; d_gene: .; v_gene: TRBV2; abundance: many; len: 16
CDR3aa: CASSLDTTGSGELFF; CDR3nt: TGCGCCAGCAGCCTCGACACCACGGGGAGCGGGGAGCTGTTTTTT; j_gene: TRBJ2-2; d_gene: .; v_gene: TRBV5-1; abundance: many; len: 15
CDR3aa: CASSGGVVNEQFF; CDR3nt: TGCGCCAGCTCCGGGGGCGTAGTGAATGAGCAGTTCTTC; j_gene: TRBJ2-1; d_gene: .; v_gene: TRBV5-1; abundance: few; len: 13
CDR3aa: CASSISGDGNTEAFF; CDR3nt: TGTGCCAGTAGTATCTCAGGGGACGGGAACACTGAAGCTTTCTTT; j_gene: TRBJ1-1; d_gene: .; v_gene: TRBV19; abundance: few; len: 15
CDR3aa: CASESGLAGEETQYF; CDR3nt: TGTGCCAGCGAATCCGGACTAGCGGGGGAAGAGACCCAGTACTTC; j_gene: TRBJ2-5; d_gene: TRBD2; v_gene: TRBV2; abundance: few; len: 15
CDR3aa: CASSLDTPYGYTF; CDR3nt: TGTGCCAGCAGCTTAGACACTCCCTATGGCTACACCTTC; j_gene: TRBJ1-2; d_gene: .; v_gene: TRBV7-2; abundance: many; len: 13
CDR3aa: CASRGLTDTQYF; CDR3nt: TGTGCCAGCAGGGGCCTCACAGATACGCAGTATTTT; j_gene: TRBJ2-3; d_gene: .; v_gene: TRBV6-5; abundance: many; len: 12
CDR3aa: CASSLSPSSGANVLTF; CDR3nt: TGTGCCAGCAGCTTGTCGCCGAGCTCTGGGGCCAACGTCCTGACTTTC; j_gene: TRBJ2-6; d_gene: .; v_gene: TRBV7-6; abundance: few; len: 16
CDR3aa: CASSSPGGGNEKLFF; CDR3nt: TGTGCCAGCAGTTCCCCCGGGGGAGGTAATGAAAAACTGTTTTTT; j_gene: TRBJ1-4; d_gene: .; v_gene: TRBV28; abundance: few; len: 15
CDR3aa: CASSLPLGGGTTDTQYF; CDR3nt: TGTGCCAGCAGCTTACCCCTCGGGGGGGGTACCACAGATACGCAGTATTTT; j_gene: TRBJ2-3; d_gene: TRBD2; v_gene: TRBV7-8; abundance: many; len: 17
CDR3aa: CASKSGPIGGYTF; CDR3nt: TGTGCCAGCAAGTCCGGGCCGATAGGCGGCTACACCTTC; j_gene: TRBJ1-2; d_gene: .; v_gene: TRBV27; abundance: .; len: 13
CDR3aa: CASSFPSGGTDTQYF; CDR3nt: TGTGCCAGCAGCTTCCCTTCGGGAGGCACAGATACGCAGTATTTT; j_gene: TRBJ2-3; d_gene: .; v_gene: TRBV7-3; abundance: medium-sized; len: 15
CDR3aa: CASSYTGLAENYEQYF; CDR3nt: TGTGCCAGCAGTTATACGGGACTAGCGGAGAACTACGAGCAGTACTTC; j_gene: TRBJ2-7; d_gene: TRBD2; v_gene: TRBV27; abundance: .; len: 16
CDR3aa: CASSPSGGAGNEQFF; CDR3nt: TGTGCCAGCAGCCCCAGCGGGGGGGCGGGCAATGAGCAGTTCTTC; j_gene: TRBJ2-1; d_gene: TRBD2; v_gene: TRBV11-2; abundance: many; len: 15
CDR3aa: CATSRGQGLANTEAFF; CDR3nt: TGTGCCACCAGCAGAGGACAGGGGCTTGCCAACACTGAAGCTTTCTTT; j_gene: TRBJ1-1; d_gene: TRBD1; v_gene: TRBV15; abundance: few; len: 16
CDR3aa: CASRTGIRETQYF; CDR3nt: TGTGCCAGCAGGACGGGTATTAGAGAGACCCAGTACTTC; j_gene: TRBJ2-5; d_gene: .; v_gene: TRBV7-9; abundance: many; len: 13
CDR3aa: CASTSASAGRGELFF; CDR3nt: TGTGCCAGCACCTCGGCCAGCGCGGGTCGCGGGGAGCTGTTTTTT; j_gene: TRBJ2-2; d_gene: .; v_gene: TRBV11-2; abundance: many; len: 15
CDR3aa: CASCLRTSGGLYASTDTQYF; CDR3nt: TGTGCCAGCTGCTTAAGAACTAGCGGGGGGCTCTACGCTAGCACAGATACGCAGTATTTT; j_gene: TRBJ2-3; d_gene: TRBD2; v_gene: TRBV7-8; abundance: few; len: 20
CDR3aa: CASSGGERESYEQYF; CDR3nt: TGTGCCAGCAGTGGGGGCGAGCGGGAGTCTTACGAGCAGTACTTC; j_gene: TRBJ2-7; d_gene: TRBD2; v_gene: TRBV2; abundance: .; len: 15
CDR3aa: CASRRPGQGSNQPQHF; CDR3nt: TGTGCCAGCAGACGTCCCGGACAGGGGAGCAATCAGCCCCAGCATTTT; j_gene: TRBJ1-5; d_gene: TRBD1; v_gene: TRBV28; abundance: many; len: 16
CDR3aa: CASSVASKETQYF; CDR3nt: TGTGCCAGCAGCGTGGCTAGCAAGGAGACCCAGTACTTC; j_gene: TRBJ2-5; d_gene: .; v_gene: TRBV9; abundance: many; len: 13